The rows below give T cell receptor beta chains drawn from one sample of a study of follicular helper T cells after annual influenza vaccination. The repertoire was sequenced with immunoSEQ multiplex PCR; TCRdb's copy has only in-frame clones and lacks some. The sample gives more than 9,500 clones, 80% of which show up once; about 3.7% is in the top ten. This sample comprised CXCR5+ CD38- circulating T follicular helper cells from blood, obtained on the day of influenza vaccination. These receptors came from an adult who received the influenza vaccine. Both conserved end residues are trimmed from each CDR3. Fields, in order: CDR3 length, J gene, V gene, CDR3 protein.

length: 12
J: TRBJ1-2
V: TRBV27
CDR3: ASSLHDRDHGYT

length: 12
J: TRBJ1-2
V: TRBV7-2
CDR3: ASSFQGSNYGYT

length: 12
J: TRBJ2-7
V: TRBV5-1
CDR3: ASSLAPGIDEQY

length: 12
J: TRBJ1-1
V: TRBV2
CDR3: ASSGRAGSTEAF

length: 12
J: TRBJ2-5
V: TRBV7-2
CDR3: ASSFGGLQETQY

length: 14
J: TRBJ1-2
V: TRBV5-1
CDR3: ASSPEGTGFNYGYT

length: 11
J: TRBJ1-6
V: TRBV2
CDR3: ASNRFENSPLH

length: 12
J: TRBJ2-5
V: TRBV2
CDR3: ASSRTSVQETQY

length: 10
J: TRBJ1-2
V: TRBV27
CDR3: ASSTGLGGYT

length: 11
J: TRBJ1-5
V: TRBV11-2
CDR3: ASSLRGSQPQH

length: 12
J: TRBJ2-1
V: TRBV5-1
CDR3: ASSLGQTYNEQF

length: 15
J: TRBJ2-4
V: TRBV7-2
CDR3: ASSLMGGTGTKNIQY

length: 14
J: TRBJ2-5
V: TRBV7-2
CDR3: ASSLRGQGWQETQY

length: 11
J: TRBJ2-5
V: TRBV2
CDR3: ASKETSGQTQY

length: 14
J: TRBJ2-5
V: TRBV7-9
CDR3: ASSLRTSGGRETQY

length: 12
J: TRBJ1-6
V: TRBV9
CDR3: ASSKGQGDSPLH

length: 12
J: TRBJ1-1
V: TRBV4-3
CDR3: ASAKGWGLGEAF

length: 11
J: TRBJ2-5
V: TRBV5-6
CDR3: ASSLALGGTQY

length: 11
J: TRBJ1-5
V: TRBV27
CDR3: ASSLTQSQPQH

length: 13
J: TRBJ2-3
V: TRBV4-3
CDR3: ASSQNLLAGGGQY

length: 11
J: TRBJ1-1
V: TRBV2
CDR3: ASSGQTNTEAF

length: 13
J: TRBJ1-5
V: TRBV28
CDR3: ASTRPAQVHQPQH

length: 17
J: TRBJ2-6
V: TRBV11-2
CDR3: ASSPRPGTALSGANVLT

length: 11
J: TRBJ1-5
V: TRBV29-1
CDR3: SVQGAQGQPQH

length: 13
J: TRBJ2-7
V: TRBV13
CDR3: ASSFESGGANEQY

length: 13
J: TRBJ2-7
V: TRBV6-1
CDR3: ASSDAASTTYEQY

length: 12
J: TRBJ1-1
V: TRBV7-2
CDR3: ASSPPQRNTEAF

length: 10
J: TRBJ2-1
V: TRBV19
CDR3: ATRRGGGEQF

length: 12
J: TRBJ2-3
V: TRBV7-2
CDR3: ASSPRTSGDTQY

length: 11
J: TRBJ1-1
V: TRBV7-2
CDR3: ASSVARNTEAF

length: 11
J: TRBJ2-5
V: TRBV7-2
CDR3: ASSFGGGETQY

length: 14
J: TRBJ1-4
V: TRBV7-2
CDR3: ASSLVGGRGYEKLF

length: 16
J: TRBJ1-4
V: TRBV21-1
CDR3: ASRACVANKVHNEKLF

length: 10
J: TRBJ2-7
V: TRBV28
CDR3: ASSLGSNEQY

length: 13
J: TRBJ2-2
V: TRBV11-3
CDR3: ASRLTGVSAGELF

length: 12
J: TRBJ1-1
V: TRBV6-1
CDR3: ASSVHRGRTEAF

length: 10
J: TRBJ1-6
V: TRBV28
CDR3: ASNSGNPPLH

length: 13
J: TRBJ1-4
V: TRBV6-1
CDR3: ASSRTGTGNEKLF

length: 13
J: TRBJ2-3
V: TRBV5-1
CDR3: ASSQGNTNTDTQY